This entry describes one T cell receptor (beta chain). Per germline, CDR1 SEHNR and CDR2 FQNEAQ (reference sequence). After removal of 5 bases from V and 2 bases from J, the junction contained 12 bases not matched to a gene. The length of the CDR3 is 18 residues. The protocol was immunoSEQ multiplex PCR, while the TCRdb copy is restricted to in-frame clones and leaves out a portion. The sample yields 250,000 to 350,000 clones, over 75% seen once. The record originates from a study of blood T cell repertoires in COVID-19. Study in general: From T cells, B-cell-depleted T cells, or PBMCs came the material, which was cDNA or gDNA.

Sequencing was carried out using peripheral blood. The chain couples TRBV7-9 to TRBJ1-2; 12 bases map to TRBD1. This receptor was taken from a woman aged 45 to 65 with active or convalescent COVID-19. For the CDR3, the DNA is TGTGCCAGCAGCACCCTTCCGGGACAGGGGGCCCCAAACTATGGCTACACCTTC. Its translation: CASSTLPGQGAPNYGYTF.